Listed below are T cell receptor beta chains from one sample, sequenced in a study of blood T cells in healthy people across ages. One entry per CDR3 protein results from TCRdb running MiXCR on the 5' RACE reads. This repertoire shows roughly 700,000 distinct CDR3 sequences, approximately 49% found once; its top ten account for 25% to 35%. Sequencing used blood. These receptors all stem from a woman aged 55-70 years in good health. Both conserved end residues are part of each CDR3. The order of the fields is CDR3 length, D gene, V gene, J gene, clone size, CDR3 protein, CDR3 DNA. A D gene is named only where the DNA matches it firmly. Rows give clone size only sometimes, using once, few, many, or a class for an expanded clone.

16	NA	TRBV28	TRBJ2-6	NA	CASSSGGRPGANVLTF	TGTGCCAGCAGCTCAGGTGGGCGCCCTGGGGCCAACGTCCTGACTTTC
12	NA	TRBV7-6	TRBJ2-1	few	CASSSPYNEQFF	TGTGCCAGCAGCAGCCCCTACAATGAGCAGTTCTTC
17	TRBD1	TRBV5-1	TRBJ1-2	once	CASSPYPSGTELYGYTF	TGCGCCAGCAGCCCCTACCCGTCCGGGACAGAGCTCTATGGCTACACCTTC
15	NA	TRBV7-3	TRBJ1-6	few	CASSFRLTYNSPLHF	TGTGCCAGCAGCTTCCGACTCACCTATAATTCACCCCTCCACTTT
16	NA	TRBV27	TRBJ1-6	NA	CASSPRVGSYNSPLHF	TGTGCCAGCAGCCCCCGGGTCGGGTCCTATAATTCACCCCTCCACTTT
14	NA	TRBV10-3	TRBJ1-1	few	CAITYREMGTEAFF	TGTGCCATCACCTACCGGGAAATGGGCACTGAAGCTTTCTTT
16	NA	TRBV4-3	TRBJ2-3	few	CASSQDSQGRTDTQYF	TGCGCCAGCAGCCAAGATTCTCAGGGGCGCACAGATACGCAGTATTTT
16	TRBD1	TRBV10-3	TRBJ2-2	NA	CAISPAGTGLSGELFF	TGTGCCATCAGTCCTGCCGGGACAGGGTTATCCGGGGAGCTGTTTTTT
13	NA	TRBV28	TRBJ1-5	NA	CASSLQSNQPQHF	TGTGCCAGCAGTTTACAGAGCAATCAGCCCCAGCATTTT
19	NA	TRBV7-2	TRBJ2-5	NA	CASSLEVPGRTGLLETQYF	TGTGCCAGCAGCTTAGAGGTCCCTGGACGTACGGGCCTCCTAGAGACCCAGTACTTC
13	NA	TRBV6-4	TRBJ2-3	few	CASSEEVADTQYF	TGTGCCAGCAGTGAGGAGGTAGCAGATACGCAGTATTTT
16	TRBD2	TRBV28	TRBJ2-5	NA	CASSSPGLATQETQYF	TGTGCCAGCAGTTCGCCGGGACTAGCGACACAAGAGACCCAGTACTTC
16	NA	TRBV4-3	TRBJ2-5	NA	CASSQDYAGNQETQYF	TGCGCCAGCAGCCAAGATTACGCGGGAAACCAAGAGACCCAGTACTTC
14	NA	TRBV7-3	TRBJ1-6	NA	CASSAKGGNSPLHF	TGTGCCAGCAGCGCTAAGGGCGGTAATTCACCCCTCCACTTT
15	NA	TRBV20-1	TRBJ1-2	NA	CSARAIPGPNYGYTF	TGCAGTGCTAGAGCAATCCCAGGGCCCAACTATGGCTACACCTTC
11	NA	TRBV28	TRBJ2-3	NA	CASRRGDTQYF	TGTGCCAGCAGGCGGGGAGATACGCAGTATTTT
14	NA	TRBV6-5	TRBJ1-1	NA	CASSYRRGQGEAFF	TGTGCCAGCAGTTACCGTCGGGGGCAGGGGGAAGCTTTCTTT
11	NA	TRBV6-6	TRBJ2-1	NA	CASSDLIEQFF	TGTGCCAGCAGCGACCTAATTGAGCAGTTCTTC
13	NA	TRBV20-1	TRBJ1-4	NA	CSAEGGVGEKLFF	TGCAGTGCCGAGGGGGGGGTCGGCGAAAAACTGTTTTTT
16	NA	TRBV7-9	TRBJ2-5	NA	CASSPSGSGVGETQYF	TGTGCCAGCAGCCCCTCCGGCTCGGGAGTTGGAGAGACCCAGTACTTC
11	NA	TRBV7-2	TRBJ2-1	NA	CASSVHNEQFF	TGTGCCAGCAGCGTTCACAATGAGCAGTTCTTC
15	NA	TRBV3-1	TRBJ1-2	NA	CASSQDQGFAYGYTF	TGTGCCAGCAGCCAAGATCAAGGGTTTGCCTATGGCTACACCTTC
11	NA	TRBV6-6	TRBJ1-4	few	CASSFSEKLFF	TGTGCCAGCAGTTTTTCCGAAAAACTGTTTTTT
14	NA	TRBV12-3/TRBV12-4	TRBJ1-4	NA	CASSSSQGYEKLFF	TGTGCCAGCAGTTCGAGTCAGGGTTATGAAAAACTGTTTTTT
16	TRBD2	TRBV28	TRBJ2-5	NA	CASSPPAGGRSPAQYF	TGTGCCAGCAGTCCCCCAGCGGGAGGGAGGTCCCCGGCCCAGTACTTC
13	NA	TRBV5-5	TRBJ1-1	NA	CASSVTGPTEAFF	TGTGCCAGCAGCGTCACAGGGCCCACTGAAGCTTTCTTT
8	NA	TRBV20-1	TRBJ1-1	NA	CSASGVFF	TGCAGTGCTAGCGGGGTTTTCTTT
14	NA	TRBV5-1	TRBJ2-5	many	CASSLMGGGETQYF	TGCGCCAGCAGCTTGATGGGGGGCGGGGAGACCCAGTACTTC
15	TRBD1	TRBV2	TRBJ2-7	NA	CASHNRGQGSYEQYF	TGTGCCAGCCACAACAGGGGCCAGGGTTCCTACGAGCAGTACTTC
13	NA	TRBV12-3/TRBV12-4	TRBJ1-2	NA	CASSVGNNYGYTF	TGTGCCAGCAGTGTAGGTAACAACTATGGCTACACCTTC
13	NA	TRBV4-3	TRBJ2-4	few	CASSQDVGNIQYF	TGCGCCAGCAGCCAAGATGTGGGGAACATTCAGTACTTC
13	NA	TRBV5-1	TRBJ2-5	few	CASSLGLVKTQYF	TGCGCCAGCAGCTTGGGCCTCGTAAAGACCCAGTACTTC
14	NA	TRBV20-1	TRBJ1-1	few	CSARREVLNTEAFF	TGCAGTGCTAGGAGGGAAGTATTGAACACTGAAGCTTTCTTT
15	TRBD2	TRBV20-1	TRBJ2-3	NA	CSAVGREVTADTQYF	TGCAGTGCGGTAGGGCGGGAGGTTACGGCAGATACGCAGTATTTT
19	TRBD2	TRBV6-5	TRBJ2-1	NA	CASSFVGAAGAGVGFEQFF	TGTGCCAGCAGTTTCGTTGGGGCAGCGGGAGCGGGGGTGGGTTTCGAGCAGTTCTTC
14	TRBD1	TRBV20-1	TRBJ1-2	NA	CSAVLGQTDYGYTF	TGCAGTGCTGTACTGGGACAGACGGACTATGGCTACACCTTC
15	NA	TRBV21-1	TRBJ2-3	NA	CASSKGLRCTDTQYF	TGTGCCAGCAGCAAAGGGCTACGGTGCACAGATACGCAGTATTTT
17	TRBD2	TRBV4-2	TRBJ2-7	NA	CASSQGLAGSSSYEQYF	TGTGCCAGCAGCCAAGGACTAGCGGGTTCGAGCTCCTACGAGCAGTACTTC
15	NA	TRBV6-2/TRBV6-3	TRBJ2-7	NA	CASSYSSDGSYEQYF	TGTGCCAGCAGTTACTCCTCTGACGGTTCCTACGAGCAGTACTTC